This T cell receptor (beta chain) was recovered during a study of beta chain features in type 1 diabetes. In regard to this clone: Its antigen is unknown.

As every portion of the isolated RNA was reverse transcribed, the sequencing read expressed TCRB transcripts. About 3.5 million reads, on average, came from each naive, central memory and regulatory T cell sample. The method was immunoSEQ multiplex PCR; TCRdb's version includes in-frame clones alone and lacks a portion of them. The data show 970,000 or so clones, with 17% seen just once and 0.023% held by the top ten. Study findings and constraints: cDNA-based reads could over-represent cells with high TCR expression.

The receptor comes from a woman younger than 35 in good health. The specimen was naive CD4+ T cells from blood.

DNA for the CDR3: TGTGCCATCAGTGAGTCGGGATTGGGGAGAGGGACCGGGGAGCTGTTTTTT. Translating gives CAISESGLGRGTGELFF. V usage is TRBV10-3 and J usage is TRBJ2-2, with a tentative D call TRBD2 (5 bases). V shed 0 bases and J shed 5 bases, with 16 bases lying between them. Germline loops: CDR1 ENHRY, CDR2 SYGVKD. This CDR3 contains 17 residues.